The 23 T cell receptor beta chains presented below share a single source sample, sequenced in a study of T cell responses to AZD1222 COVID-19 vaccine. Sequencing used immunoSEQ multiplex PCR; TCRdb keeps in-frame clones, though not all of them. The sample lists about 150,000 clones, around 93% occurring once. Here the sequenced sample was peripheral blood, taken 28 days after the second AZD1222 dose. These receptors originate from an adult who received the AZD1222 COVID-19 vaccine.

The chain couples TRBV10-3 to TRBJ2-1, with 8 bases identical to TRBD2. This CDR3 is 15 amino acids long. Germline V CDR1 and CDR2: ENHRY, SYGVKD. Germline trimming cut 7 bases from V and 5 bases from J; bases unmatched to any gene: 10. The CDR3 loop reads CAIKGRGGLDNEQFF. In DNA form, the CDR3 reads TGTGCCATCAAGGGCCGGGGGGGCCTGGACAATGAGCAGTTCTTC.

J is TRBJ1-2 and V is TRBV10-3; 8 nucleotides line up with TRBD1. The CDR3 has 13 amino acids. CDR1 is ENHRY and CDR2 is SYGVKD in the germline V gene. With 3 bases clipped from V and 7 bases from J, the junction kept 4 bases outside the gene matches. This chain's CDR3 is CAISDDRGGGYTF. CDR3 nucleotide sequence: TGTGCCATCAGTGATGACAGGGGTGGTGGCTACACCTTC.

This chain links TRBV6-5 with TRBJ1-2, with a tentative D call TRBD1 (5 bases). The V gene's germline CDR1 is MNHEY and CDR2 SVGAGI. CDR3 length: 15 residues. Trimming pared 8 bases from V and 0 bases from J, leaving 16 bases between. The DNA for the CDR3 is TGTGCCAGCGGGGGGACGAGACATACTAACTATGGCTACACCTTC. Amino acid sequence: CASGGTRHTNYGYTF.

The rearrangement links TRBV28 to TRBJ1-2; D remains unclear. V lost 2 bases and J 6 bases, leaving 13 bases between the germline ends. Germline V lookup: CDR1 MDHEN, CDR2 SYDVKM. The CDR3 totals 14 residues. The DNA of the CDR3 is TGTGCCAGCAGTTTAAGTGCGGGGAGGGATGGCTACACCTTC. It translates to CASSLSAGRDGYTF.

As for this clone: The identical CDR3 is also encoded by other nucleotide sequences in the sample. The chain has TRBV12-3 or TRBV12-4 and TRBJ1-5; D might be TRBD1 (5 bases). This CDR3 has 13 residues. Trimming pared 2 bases from V and 6 bases from J, leaving 8 bases between. This chain's CDR3 is CASSLSGFQPQHF. The CDR3 DNA reads as TGTGCCAGCAGTTTATCAGGGTTTCAGCCCCAGCATTTT.

The J gene is TRBJ1-2, the V gene TRBV30; TRBD1 matches 7 bases. CDR1 and CDR2 (germline): GTSNPN, SVGIG (reference sequence). The CDR3 sequence is 12 residues long. V lost 1 base and J lost 8; bases outside the gene matches: 4. The CDR3, as DNA: TGTGCCTGGAGTGAGACAGGGAGCGGCTACACCTTC. Translated, it gives CAWSETGSGYTF.

The rearrangement joins TRBV28 to TRBJ1-6; D possibly corresponds to TRBD1 (6 bases). V lost 4 bases, J lost 6 bases, and 7 bases lay in between. The germline V gene has CDR1 MDHEN and CDR2 SYDVKM. The CDR3 consists of 13 residues. CDR3 in amino acids: CASSYRVNSPLHF. In nucleotides, the CDR3 is TGTGCCAGCAGTTACAGGGTTAATTCACCCCTCCACTTT.

V gene TRBV9 combines with J gene TRBJ2-2; 13 bases agree with TRBD2. CDR3 length: 16 amino acids. The germline gives CDR1 SGDLS, CDR2 YYNGEE. The V segment lost 3 bases and the J segment 4 bases; nucleotides outside the gene matches: 3. CDR3 amino acids: CASSATSGGATGELFF. As DNA, the CDR3 is TGTGCCAGCAGCGCCACTAGCGGGGGGGCCACCGGGGAGCTGTTTTTT. Full variable domain (remainder filled in from reference TRBV9 and TRBJ2-2): DSGVTQTPKHLITATGQRVTLRCSPRSGDLSVYWYQQSLDQGLQFLIQYYNGEERAKGNILERFSAQQFPDLHSELNLSSLELGDSALYFCASSATSGGATGELFFGEGSRLTVL.

J is TRBJ2-5 and V is TRBV5-6, with D perhaps TRBD1 or TRBD2 (5 bases each). CDR3 size: 16 residues. Germline-derived CDR1 and CDR2 are SGHDT and YYEEEE. Trimming pared 4 bases from V and 7 bases from J, leaving 23 bases between. This CDR3 is CASSLSRQFLGGTQYF. The CDR3 nucleotides are TGTGCCAGCAGCCTCTCCAGACAGTTCCTCGGAGGGACCCAGTACTTC.

The chain couples TRBV5-1 to TRBJ1-3, with 9 bases that match TRBD1. Germline trimming cut 3 bases from V and 0 bases from J; bases unmatched to any gene: 7. The CDR3 consists of 17 residues. The germline V gene encodes CDR1 SGHRS and CDR2 YFSETQ. The CDR3 DNA sequence: TGCGCCAGCAGCTCTGGTGGGACAGGGTCCTCTGGAAACACCATATATTTT. Translated, it gives CASSSGGTGSSGNTIYF. The variable domain in full, with the rest retrieved from reference TRBV5-1 and TRBJ1-3, is KAGVTQTPRYLIKTRGQQVTLSCSPISGHRSVSWYQQTPGQGLQFLFEYFSETQRNKGNFPGRFSGRQFSNSRSEMNVSTLELGDSALYLCASSSGGTGSSGNTIYFGEGSWLTVV.

The sample holds one count of this clone. V usage is TRBV28 and J usage is TRBJ1-2; D not certain. The germline V gene encodes CDR1 MDHEN and CDR2 SYDVKM. The ends were cut back, 5 bases at V and 0 bases at J, with 10 bases in the middle. The CDR3 is 14 residues long. CDR3 coding DNA: TGTGCCAGCAGTGGTACACCGCCTAACTATGGCTACACCTTC. Amino acids: CASSGTPPNYGYTF.

The chain recombines TRBV9 with TRBJ2-3; tentatively, D is TRBD1 (6 bases). The V gene's germline CDR1 is SGDLS and CDR2 YYNGEE. CDR3 length equals 15 residues. Trimming took 0 bases from V and 0 from J, leaving 8 bases between them. CDR3 protein: CASSVGGGSTDTQYF. As DNA, the CDR3 is TGTGCCAGCAGCGTAGGTGGGGGCAGCACAGATACGCAGTATTTT.

The V call is TRBV30, the J call TRBJ1-1; D gene ambiguous. V was clipped by 5 bases and J by 5 bases, with 15 bases between them. Germline V gene lookup returns CDR1 GTSNPN and CDR2 SVGIG (reference sequence). The CDR3 totals 13 residues. The CDR3 sequence is CAWGDSGLTEAFF. The DNA of the CDR3 is TGTGCCTGGGGCGATAGCGGTTTAACTGAAGCTTTCTTT.

The chain combines TRBV2 with TRBJ1-1, with D possibly matching TRBD1 (5 bases). Germline V gene lookup returns CDR1 SNHLY and CDR2 FYNNEI. This CDR3 contains 13 residues. Trimming stripped 4 bases from V and 4 bases from J, with 10 bases between. The CDR3 sequence: CASSVHGGTEAFF. CDR3 nucleotides: TGTGCCAGCAGTGTTCATGGGGGCACTGAAGCTTTCTTT.

This clone appeared a few times. V and J are TRBV29-1 and TRBJ1-3; D call uncertain. This CDR3 region has 13 residues. The V gene lost 1 base and the J gene lost 0 bases, with 4 bases spanning the gap. Germline lookup yields CDR1 SQVTM and CDR2 ANQGSEA. This chain's CDR3 is CSVEASSGNTIYF. CDR3 bases: TGCAGCGTTGAAGCAAGCTCTGGAAACACCATATATTTT.

V usage is TRBV13 and J usage is TRBJ2-5, with D tentatively TRBD1 or TRBD2 (5 bases each). Trimming shortened V by 8 bases and J by 8 bases, and 24 bases separated the two germline ends. This CDR3 comprises 15 residues. Germline V gene data show CDR1 as PRHDT and CDR2 as FYEKMQ (reference sequence). This CDR3 reads CASGVRAREKGTQYF. CDR3 coding DNA: TGTGCCAGCGGGGTCCGGGCCAGGGAGAAGGGAACCCAGTACTTC.

The rearrangement links TRBV15 to TRBJ2-7, with 11 bases identical to TRBD1. The ends lost 5 bases at V and 1 base at J; junction bases unmatched: 7. Per germline, CDR1 LNHNV and CDR2 YYDKDF (reference sequence). The CDR3 is 16 amino acids. In nucleotides, the CDR3 is TGTGCCACCAGCCGAACAGGGACAGGGGGGTCCTACGAGCAGTACTTC. Encoded protein: CATSRTGTGGSYEQYF.

The chain couples TRBV18 to TRBJ1-4; perhaps TRBD1 as D (6 bases). Trimming took 3 bases from V and 3 from J, leaving 11 bases between them. Germline CDR1 KGHSH, CDR2 LQKENI. CDR3 size: 15 residues. CDR3 region: CASSPQGLSNEKLFF. As DNA, the CDR3 is TGTGCCAGCTCACCCCAGGGGTTATCTAATGAAAAACTGTTTTTT. The full variable domain, rest sourced from reference TRBV18 and TRBJ1-4, is NAGVMQNPRHLVRRRGQEARLRCSPMKGHSHVYWYRQLPEEGLKFMVYLQKENIIDESGMPKERFSAEFPKEGPSILRIQQVVRGDSAAYFCASSPQGLSNEKLFFGSGTQLSVL.

This chain joins TRBV4-1 and TRBJ2-7, with 11 bases fitting TRBD1. CDR3 length equals 16 residues. Looked up from germline, CDR1 is MGHRA and CDR2 is YSYEKL. J gave up 5 bases and V 4 bases, and 10 bases lay outside the gene matches. CDR3 bases: TGCGCCAGCAGCCCCCAAGGCGGGACAGGGGGACACGAGCAGTACTTC. Its translation is CASSPQGGTGGHEQYF.

As to this clone: An end of the junction does not agree with germline; a read error may underlie this. V gene TRBV18 combines with J gene TRBJ2-2; D remains unclear. The length of the CDR3 is 12 residues. The germline V gene has CDR1 KGHSH and CDR2 LQKENI. Here the CDR3 reads CASSPNAGELFF. The CDR3 DNA sequence: TGTGCCAGCTCACCGAACGCCGGGGAGCTGTTTTTT.

The chain recombines TRBV11-2 with TRBJ1-2; TRBD1 agrees at 8 bases. This CDR3 contains 20 residues. Germline assignment: CDR1 SGHAT and CDR2 FQNNGV. V trimming: 0 bases; J trimming: 3 bases; junction bases outside the gene matches: 18. CDR3 in DNA: TGTGCCAGCAGCTTAGAAATGTTTGGGGGACAGGTCGAGATTTACTATGGCTACACCTTC. This translates into CASSLEMFGGQVEIYYGYTF.

For the CDR3, the DNA is TGTGCCAGCAGCCCCATGACTAGTCCCCCAGATACGCAGTATTTT. Translation gives CASSPMTSPPDTQYF. The J gene is TRBJ2-3, the V gene TRBV7-3; D possibly corresponds to TRBD2 (6 bases). Germline values: CDR1 SGHTA, CDR2 FQGTGA. The CDR3 is made up of 15 amino acids. The germline V and J ends were trimmed by 5 bases and 4 bases, with 16 bases remaining between them.

The V gene is TRBV28, the J gene TRBJ1-1, with a possible D match to TRBD1 (5 bases). CDR1 and CDR2 from the germline V gene are MDHEN and SYDVKM. The CDR3 covers 13 residues. The V gene lost 7 bases and the J gene lost 6 bases, with 15 bases spanning the gap. The CDR3 bases are TGTGCCAGCATGTTGGGGCGAGGGGCTGAAGCTTTCTTT. It specifies CASMLGRGAEAFF.